Below, 29 T cell receptor beta chains from the same sample are listed, as sequenced in a study of blood T cell repertoires in COVID-19. The protocol was immunoSEQ multiplex PCR, while the TCRdb copy is restricted to in-frame clones and leaves out a portion. The sample includes 150,000 to 160,000 clones, roughly 78% of them seen just once. The sample taken for sequencing was peripheral blood. The origin of the receptors is a man older than 75 with acute or convalescent COVID-19.

CDR3 bases: TGTGCCAGCAGCCTATCCATTCTTCGGGGGATCGGCTACACCTTC. This translates into CASSLSILRGIGYTF. This chain joins TRBV3-1 (or the pseudogene TRBV3-2) and TRBJ1-2, with D tentatively TRBD1 (5 bases). The CDR3 contains 15 residues. The germline gives CDR1 LGHDT, CDR2 YNNKEL (reference sequence). Trimming took off 4 bases at V and 8 bases at J, with 20 bases between the two ends.

The V gene is TRBV7-2, the J gene TRBJ2-1, with TRBD2 as a possible D gene (6 bases). Trimming cost V 2 bases and J 5 bases, with 13 bases left between them. The CDR3 loop spans 15 amino acids. CDR1 and CDR2 (germline): SGHTA, FQGNSA. The CDR3 nucleotides read TGTGCCAGCAGCTTATGGTTTAGCGGAGACAATGAGCAGTTCTTC. Its protein product is CASSLWFSGDNEQFF. The variable domain in full, completed from reference TRBV7-2 and TRBJ2-1, reads GAGVSQSPSNKVTEKGKDVELRCDPISGHTALYWYRQSLGQGLEFLIYFQGNSAPDKSGLPSDRFSAERTGGSVSTLTIQRTQQEDSAVYLCASSLWFSGDNEQFFGPGTRLTVL.

V and J are TRBV23-1 and TRBJ2-2; TRBD1 might be the D (6 bases). TRBV23-1 is sorted into the ORF group, with uncertain function. This CDR3 comprises 17 residues. V was cut by 6 bases and J by 0 bases, with 17 bases left in between. The CDR3 sequence is CASRPTRTDTNTGELFF. CDR3 DNA sequence: TGCGCCAGCAGACCAACCAGGACAGACACGAACACCGGGGAGCTGTTTTTT.

The chain joins TRBV10-3 to TRBJ2-2; 8 bases are a match to TRBD1. This CDR3 has 15 residues. Per the germline V gene, CDR1 is ENHRY and CDR2 is SYGVKD. V lost 7 bases and J lost 3; bases outside the gene matches: 7. DNA of the CDR3: TGTGCCATCAACCCGGGACAGGCCGACACCGGGGAGCTGTTTTTT. Translating it yields CAINPGQADTGELFF.

J is TRBJ2-1 and V is TRBV19; weak D call: TRBD2 (6 bases). Trimming took 7 bases from V and 7 from J, leaving 20 bases between them. This CDR3 is 15 amino acids long. The V gene's germline CDR1 is LNHDA and CDR2 SQIVND (reference sequence). CDR3 coding DNA: TGTGCCAGTATCGGGTTGCGGGGTGGGCGGAATGAGCAGTTCTTC. Its protein product is CASIGLRGGRNEQFF.

The chain is built from TRBV19 and TRBJ2-3; 7 positions match TRBD1. Germline CDR1 and CDR2: LNHDA and SQIVND (reference sequence). The V gene end was trimmed by 9 bases and the J gene end by 4 bases; junction bases not matched to a gene: 4. The CDR3 loop spans 12 amino acids. The DNA of the CDR3 is TGTGCCAGCCAGGGGGATGCAGATACGCAGTATTTT. Residues: CASQGDADTQYF.

The rearrangement links TRBV3-1 (or the pseudogene TRBV3-2) to TRBJ1-2; D unclear. The CDR3 has 12 amino acids. V was trimmed by 1 base and J by 7 bases, leaving 7 bases between them. Germline V lookup: CDR1 LGHDT, CDR2 YNNKEL (reference sequence). The CDR3 region is CASSQGNSGYTF. The CDR3 bases are TGTGCCAGCAGCCAAGGAAACAGTGGCTACACCTTC.

The V and J genes are TRBV7-8 and TRBJ1-1, with 9 bases aligning to TRBD1. In germline, CDR1 is SGHVS, CDR2 FQNEAQ. The CDR3 sequence is 14 residues long. Losses at the gene ends were 3 bases for V and 7 bases for J; bases not matched to a gene: 6. The CDR3 loop is CASSLGQGLFEAFF. The CDR3 nucleotides read TGTGCCAGCAGCTTGGGACAGGGCCTCTTTGAAGCTTTCTTT. The full variable domain, completed using reference TRBV7-8 and TRBJ1-1, is GAGVSQSPRYKVAKRGQDVALRCDPISGHVSLFWYQQALGQGPEFLTYFQNEAQLDKSGLPSDRFFAERPEGSVSTLKIQRTQQEDSAVYLCASSLGQGLFEAFFGQGTRLTVV.

J is TRBJ2-1 and V is TRBV7-2; 13 bases align to TRBD2. Germline trimming cut 0 bases from V and 7 bases from J; bases unmatched to any gene: 6. The CDR3 contains 17 residues. Per germline, CDR1 SGHTA and CDR2 FQGNSA. The CDR3 region is CASSLATSGGASNEQFF. The CDR3 DNA follows: TGTGCCAGCAGCTTAGCTACTAGCGGGGGGGCTTCGAATGAGCAGTTCTTC. The full variable domain, in which reference TRBV7-2 and TRBJ2-1 provide the parts outside the CDR3, is GAGVSQSPSNKVTEKGKDVELRCDPISGHTALYWYRQSLGQGLEFLIYFQGNSAPDKSGLPSDRFSAERTGGSVSTLTIQRTQQEDSAVYLCASSLATSGGASNEQFFGPGTRLTVL.

This clone was seen only a few times. This chain uses TRBV13 with TRBJ2-7, with 7 bases that match TRBD1. Germline CDR1 is PRHDT and CDR2 is FYEKMQ (reference sequence). After removal of 5 bases from V and 3 bases from J, the junction contained 13 bases not matched to a gene. The CDR3 consists of 16 residues. CDR3: CASSTLTGTSGYEQYF. In nucleotides, the CDR3 is TGTGCCAGCAGCACCCTGACAGGGACAAGTGGCTACGAGCAGTACTTC.

CDR3 sequence reads: CASTKIYRGGYTF. The CDR3 DNA sequence: TGTGCCAGCACTAAAATCTATCGGGGTGGCTACACCTTC. The chain combines TRBV19 with TRBJ1-2, with D unresolved. V lost 9 bases, J lost 7 bases, and 18 bases lay in between. The CDR3 length is 13 residues. Germline CDR1 LNHDA, CDR2 SQIVND (reference sequence).

CDR3 amino acids: CASSPTFLSTGRWTDTQYF. The CDR3 DNA reads as TGCGCCAGCAGCCCTACCTTTCTATCGACAGGGCGGTGGACAGATACGCAGTATTTT. This chain connects TRBV5-1 to TRBJ2-3, with 7 bases aligning to TRBD1. From germline, CDR1 is SGHRS and CDR2 YFSETQ. The CDR3 consists of 19 residues. Trimming cost V 4 bases and J 3 bases; bases outside gene matches: 20.

The chain employs TRBV6-1 and TRBJ2-1, with 9 nucleotides matching TRBD2. Germline assignment: CDR1 MNHNS and CDR2 SASEGT. V was clipped by 2 bases and J by 1 base; unmatched bases: 3. CDR3 length equals 16 residues. The CDR3 coding sequence is TGTGCCAGCAGTGAAAGCCTAGCGGGGTCCTACAATGAGCAGTTCTTC. This sequence encodes CASSESLAGSYNEQFF.

Comment on this clone: Other DNA sequences in the same sample also yield this CDR3. The chain employs TRBV19 and TRBJ1-1; D is possibly TRBD1 (5 bases). Germline V gene data show CDR1 as LNHDA and CDR2 as SQIVND (reference sequence). Trimming removed 0 bases at V and 1 base at J, with 12 bases between. The CDR3 is made up of 16 amino acids. In DNA form, the CDR3 reads TGTGCCAGTAGTATAGACGGGGGACGGGCGAACACTGAAGCTTTCTTT. Residues: CASSIDGGRANTEAFF.

V usage is TRBV7-2 and J usage is TRBJ2-1; TRBD2 agrees at 11 bases. Germline CDR1 and CDR2: SGHTA and FQGNSA. CDR3 length equals 16 residues. J lost 5 bases, V lost 5 bases, and 8 bases had no gene match. CDR3 residues: CASSPPGLAANNEQFF. The CDR3 region has the DNA TGTGCCAGCAGCCCCCCGGGACTAGCGGCCAACAATGAGCAGTTCTTC.

The count of this clone is one. The genes are TRBV25-1 and TRBJ1-1; D may be TRBD1 (6 bases). The V and J ends lost 8 bases and 4 bases respectively, with 14 bases between them. Germline CDR1 and CDR2: MGHDK and SYGVNS. This CDR3 has 13 amino acids. The CDR3 is CASFGGPGTEAFF. CDR3 DNA: TGTGCCAGCTTTGGGGGCCCAGGCACTGAAGCTTTCTTT.

V usage is TRBV3-1 (or the pseudogene TRBV3-2) and J usage is TRBJ2-2, with 8 bases fitting TRBD2. CDR3 size: 15 residues. Per germline, CDR1 LGHDT and CDR2 YNNKEL (reference sequence). V was pared by 4 bases and J by 5 bases, with 6 bases of the junction left unmatched. CDR3 sequence reads: CASSRRGGRTGELFF. CDR3 nucleotides: TGTGCCAGCAGCCGCCGGGGGGGACGGACCGGGGAGCTGTTTTTT.

This clone was observed a handful of times. The chain is built from TRBV6-4 and TRBJ2-1; TRBD2 might be the D (7 bases). The CDR3 sequence is 16 residues long. Trimming took off 0 bases at V and 2 bases at J, with 11 bases between the two ends. Germline CDR1 reads MRHNA; CDR2 reads SNTAGT. In DNA, the CDR3 is TGTGCCAGCAGTGACTCGTGGGGGGGCCCCTACAATGAGCAGTTCTTC. Translated, it gives CASSDSWGGPYNEQFF.

This chain joins TRBV29-1 and TRBJ2-3; maybe TRBD2 (5 bases). Looked up from germline, CDR1 is SQVTM and CDR2 is ANQGSEA. Trimming cost V 3 bases and J 7 bases, with 14 bases left between them. The CDR3 length is 13 residues. CDR3 sequence: CSVDGRVGNTQYF. The CDR3, as DNA: TGCAGCGTTGATGGGCGGGTCGGGAATACGCAGTATTTT.

The chain recombines TRBV5-1 with TRBJ2-7; 10 nucleotides agree with TRBD1. CDR1 SGHRS and CDR2 YFSETQ come from the germline V gene. J was trimmed by 6 bases and V by 4 bases; bases with no gene match: 7. The CDR3 is 14 amino acids. The CDR3 bases are TGCGCCAGCAGCCAGAGACAGGGGGCGTCCGAGCAGTACTTC. This gives the protein CASSQRQGASEQYF.

V and J are TRBV2 and TRBJ2-5, with D possibly TRBD1 on 5 matching bases. The CDR3 has 14 amino acids. Trimming removed 5 bases from V and 1 base from J, with 11 bases in between. Germline values: CDR1 SNHLY, CDR2 FYNNEI. CDR3 in amino acids: CASSQQGGQETQYF. The CDR3 region has the DNA TGTGCCAGCAGTCAGCAGGGCGGCCAAGAGACCCAGTACTTC.

This rearrangement joins TRBV5-1 to TRBJ1-3; 7 bases match TRBD1. The germline gives CDR1 SGHRS, CDR2 YFSETQ. V lost 1 base and J lost 2; bases outside the gene matches: 12. CDR3 length equals 18 residues. The CDR3 DNA sequence: TGCGCCAGCAGCTTGTTTCCTTTGACAGGGCAAACTGGAAACACCATATATTTT. This translates into CASSLFPLTGQTGNTIYF.

The V and J genes are TRBV19 and TRBJ2-5, with a possible D match to TRBD1 (5 bases). Germline loops: CDR1 LNHDA, CDR2 SQIVND (reference sequence). V lost 2 bases, J lost 2 bases, and 6 bases lay in between. The CDR3 runs 13 residues. The DNA for the CDR3 is TGTGCCAGTAGTATACAGGGTCAAGAGACCCAGTACTTC. It codes for CASSIQGQETQYF.

The count of this clone is one. The chain uses TRBV6-6 and TRBJ1-5, with D possibly being TRBD1 (6 bases). Trimming pared 6 bases from V and 8 bases from J, leaving 11 bases between. Looked up from germline, CDR1 is MNHNY and CDR2 is SVGAGI (reference sequence). This CDR3 is 12 amino acids long. DNA for the CDR3: TGTGCCAGCAGGGAAACAGGGAAGCCCCAGCATTTT. Amino acid sequence: CASRETGKPQHF.

This clone was recorded only once. This sequence joins TRBV19 and TRBJ1-4; D is possibly TRBD1 (5 bases). Germline values: CDR1 LNHDA, CDR2 SQIVND (reference sequence). With 3 bases removed from V and 7 bases from J, the gap between germline ends came to 9 bases. This CDR3 region has 13 residues. CDR3 protein: CASSISGGEKLFF. The CDR3 DNA reads as TGTGCCAGTAGTATTAGCGGGGGTGAAAAACTGTTTTTT.

This clone was seen only a few times. This CDR3 reads CATSRGGVGEKLFF. The DNA of the CDR3 is TGTGCCACCAGCAGAGGGGGAGTTGGAGAAAAACTGTTTTTT. The J gene is TRBJ1-4, the V gene TRBV15; D is uncertain. Germline V CDR1 and CDR2: LNHNV, YYDKDF (reference sequence). CDR3 length: 14 amino acids. Deletions cut 1 base from V and 8 bases from J, with 11 bases between. The complete variable domain, with remaining parts taken from reference TRBV15 and TRBJ1-4, reads DAMVIQNPRYQVTQFGKPVTLSCSQTLNHNVMYWYQQKSSQAPKLLFHYYDKDFNNEADTPDNFQSRRPNTSFCFLDIRSPGLGDTAMYLCATSRGGVGEKLFFGSGTQLSVL.

This clone was recorded only once. The chain employs TRBV18 and TRBJ1-4; a weak D match, TRBD1 (5 bases). Germline loops: CDR1 KGHSH, CDR2 LQKENI. Trimming took 2 bases from V and 10 from J, leaving 14 bases between them. CDR3 length: 14 residues. Here the CDR3 DNA reads TGTGCCAGCTCACCAGAAGGGGTATCGGGAAAACTGTTTTTT. It is translated as CASSPEGVSGKLFF.

The CDR3 DNA reads TGCGCCAGCAGCTTGGAACTGGGGAAGGGGACAGATACGCAGTATTTT. Its translation is CASSLELGKGTDTQYF. This chain connects TRBV5-1 to TRBJ2-3, with D perhaps TRBD1 (5 bases). Germline V gives CDR1 SGHRS, CDR2 YFSETQ. The germline V and J ends were trimmed by 0 bases and 3 bases, with 14 bases remaining between them. The CDR3 is 16 amino acids. Full variable domain (rest looked up from reference TRBV5-1 and TRBJ2-3): KAGVTQTPRYLIKTRGQQVTLSCSPISGHRSVSWYQQTPGQGLQFLFEYFSETQRNKGNFPGRFSGRQFSNSRSEMNVSTLELGDSALYLCASSLELGKGTDTQYFGPGTRLTVL.

This chain uses TRBV6-1 with TRBJ1-5, with 10 bases aligning to TRBD1. The CDR3 is 16 residues long. Germline CDR1 MNHNS, CDR2 SASEGT. Unmatched junction bases numbered 6, after V lost 0 bases and J lost 7 bases. CDR3 region: CASSEAGTGVGQPQHF. CDR3 bases: TGTGCCAGCAGTGAAGCGGGGACAGGGGTTGGGCAGCCCCAGCATTTT.